This T cell receptor beta chain was recovered during a study of T cell repertoires in cytomegalovirus infection. Across the study: Based on public TCR beta signatures, there were indications of CMV infection and of a matching HLA type.

Broader study findings: Adding up the frequency of public TCR beta families identified people who carried CMV plus the relevant HLA. Clonotype analysis showed dominance of the ex vivo response by HLA-C-restricted CMV-specific TCR beta clonotypes.

TCRdb passed the reads through MiXCR, listing each CDR3 protein once. Among about 320,000 distinct CDR3 sequences listed, 8% to 10% were seen once. This clonotype was seen many times. Its specificity is not known. CDR3 length: 12 amino acids. Germline values: CDR1 MNHNY, CDR2 SVGAGI (reference sequence). Trimming shortened V by 5 bases and J by 3 bases, and 5 bases separated the two germline ends. The sample comprised PBMCs. The TCR was taken from a human donor in good health (CMV status not recorded). Some clones in this sample may be carry-over from other donors' samples. The J gene is TRBJ1-5, the V gene TRBV6-6; D is ambiguous. CDR3 nucleotides: TGTGCCAGCAGTCTTTACAATCAGCCCCAGCATTTT. Translated: CASSLYNQPQHF.